This T cell receptor (beta chain) was recorded in a study of cytomegalovirus exposure and HLA in healthy donors. Study as a whole: A subsequent analysis reported that the 120 or so validation repertoires were produced on the same platform that had also been used for the roughly 700 first-cohort repertoires.

Profiling relied on immunoSEQ multiplex PCR, and the TCRdb table lists in-frame clones only, not all of them. Counted here are fewer than 200,000 clones, around 88% occurring once; the ten biggest clones make up 2% to 2.5%. For this clone: Its antigen is unknown.

General study results and limits: It was found in a later analysis that first-cohort TCR clusters tended to co-occur in the approximately 120 validation repertoires. The study recorded over 150 TCR beta chains that were cytomegalovirus-associated.

CDR1 and CDR2 (germline): MGHRA, YSYEKL. V lost 5 bases and J 5 bases, leaving 9 bases between the germline ends. There are 13 residues in the CDR3. The donors were members of the validation cohort, which comprised under 150 subjects and was separate from the first cohort of 600 to 850 subjects. The V and J genes are TRBV4-1 and TRBJ2-2; the D gene is possibly TRBD2 (6 bases). Sample: PBMCs. This sequence was found in a woman younger than 30 in good health and CMV-seronegative. The chain's CDR3 is CASSALATGELFF. The CDR3 DNA reads as TGCGCCAGCAGCGCCCTAGCGACCGGGGAGCTGTTTTTT.